Listed here is a single T cell receptor beta chain. Its antigen is not known. This CDR3 contains 17 residues. CDR1 is SEHNR and CDR2 is FQNEAQ in the germline V gene (reference sequence). V was pared by 6 bases and J by 2 bases, with 16 bases of the junction left unmatched. This specimen comes from a study of cytomegalovirus exposure and HLA in healthy donors. Whole-study findings and limits: The authors judged a highly shared variant cluster likely a sequencing artifact. Over 15,000 TCR beta sequences were associated with HLA alleles at 0.05 false discovery rate in a later analysis.

Although they were nominally healthy when sampled, donors likely had unrecorded immune exposures. Primers: 60 Vbeta forward and 13 Jbeta reverse. The protocol was immunoSEQ multiplex PCR, while the TCRdb copy is restricted to in-frame clones and leaves out a portion. The sample includes tens of thousands of clones, about 77% seen only once; the top ten take less than 5.5%. This clonotype originated in a male donor in good health and CMV-seropositive. The specimen was PBMCs. The chain couples TRBV7-9 to TRBJ2-7, with 7 bases aligning to TRBD1. The CDR3 DNA sequence: TGTGCCAGCAGTTCACTTCCGACAGGGAGAGGGGCCTACGAGCAGTACTTC. The encoded protein is CASSSLPTGRGAYEQYF.